This passage covers 21 T cell receptor beta chains from one sample sequenced in a study of T cells in Graves' hyperthyroidism and ophthalmopathy. Amplification of TCR beta CDR3 regions used RNA as the template. The HTBI primer set drove a first-round RT-PCR of the TCR CDR3. Each CDR3 protein gets one entry after TCRdb re-called the multiplex PCR reads with MiXCR. The repertoire holds just under 750,000 distinct CDR3 sequences, with approximately 40% as singletons. Source material: blood. The receptors shown here come from a woman aged 40 to 50 with Graves' hyperthyroidism.

This clonotype was seen many times. The gene calls are TRBV19 and TRBJ1-4; 9 nucleotides match TRBD1. The CDR3 has 13 residues. The germline gives CDR1 LNHDA, CDR2 SQIVND (reference sequence). After removal of 9 bases from V and 8 bases from J, the junction contained 7 bases not matched to a gene. The CDR3 spells CASQDRGKEKLFF. Here the CDR3 DNA reads TGTGCCAGCCAAGACAGGGGGAAGGAAAAACTGTTTTTT. Full variable domain (remainder filled in from reference TRBV19 and TRBJ1-4): DGGITQSPKYLFRKEGQNVTLSCEQNLNHDAMYWYRQDPGQGLRLIYYSQIVNDFQKGDIAEGYSVSREKKESFPLTVTSAQKNPTAFYLCASQDRGKEKLFFGSGTQLSVL.

This clonotype has just a few counts. The rearrangement uses TRBV5-6 and TRBJ2-6; D tentatively reads TRBD1 or TRBD2 (5 bases each). The CDR3 consists of 18 residues. Germline assignment: CDR1 SGHDT and CDR2 YYEEEE. V lost 3 bases, J lost 0 bases, and 16 bases lay in between. The CDR3 DNA reads as TGTGCCAGCAGCTGGGGACCACCCCCGAGCTCTGGGGCCAACGTCCTGACTTTC. Residues: CASSWGPPPSSGANVLTF.

This rearrangement joins TRBV20-1 to TRBJ1-1; D may be TRBD1 (5 bases). Germline assignment: CDR1 DFQATT and CDR2 SNEGSKA (reference sequence). The CDR3 length is 9 residues. DNA for the CDR3: TGCAAAGGGGCCTCTGAAGCTTTCTTT. Protein product: CKGASEAFF.

The chain is built from TRBV7-2 and TRBJ2-7, with 11 bases that match TRBD1. Germline CDR1 reads SGHTA; CDR2 reads FQGNSA. The junction had 3 bases not matched to a gene; V was cut back by 5 bases and J by 6 bases. CDR3 size: 13 residues. The CDR3 bases are TGTGCCAGCAGCGGACAGGGGGCGAGCGAGCAGTACTTC. Translating gives CASSGQGASEQYF.

The chain carries TRBV7-9 and TRBJ1-2; D unresolved. This CDR3 comprises 16 residues. Germline CDR1 is SEHNR and CDR2 is FQNEAQ (reference sequence). V was clipped by 6 bases and J by 6 bases, with 23 bases between them. The CDR3 nucleotides read TGTGCCAGCAGTTCCCCCTCGTTCCCCGGAGGACATGGCTACACCTTC. Protein sequence: CASSSPSFPGGHGYTF.

The sample holds many counts of this clonotype. The V call is TRBV7-8, the J call TRBJ1-3; D not certain. Between the trimmed V and J ends, which lost 2 bases and 8 bases, there was a span of 7 bases. In germline, CDR1 is SGHVS, CDR2 FQNEAQ. This CDR3 has 12 amino acids. CDR3 sequence: CASSLRADTIYF. In DNA, the CDR3 is TGTGCCAGCAGCTTACGGGCGGACACCATATATTTT.

Points on this clonotype: With a much larger clone just one base away, this may be a read error. The J gene is TRBJ1-6, the V gene TRBV9; D remains ambiguous. The CDR3 runs to 14 residues. Germline values: CDR1 SGDLS, CDR2 YYNGEE. Between the trimmed V and J ends, which lost 4 bases and 11 bases, there was a span of 16 bases. The CDR3 nucleotides read TGTGCCAGCAGCCTCGAGACATCCAATCCACCCCTCCACTTT. Protein product: CASSLETSNPPLHF.

There are a few counts of this clonotype. Germline is not matched at one junction end, which may reflect a read error. This chain links TRBV10-3 with TRBJ2-2; D is tentatively TRBD1 or TRBD2 (5 bases each). CDR1 is ENHRY, CDR2 SYGVKD, per germline. The CDR3 is 15 residues long. CDR3 amino acids: CASSPSGTSTGELFF. The DNA for the CDR3 is TGTGCCAGCAGTCCATCCGGGACCAGCACCGGGGAGCTGTTTTTT.

This clonotype was found many times. The chain links TRBV5-8 to TRBJ2-7; tentatively, D is TRBD1 (5 bases). V was pared by 0 bases and J by 6 bases, with 16 bases between. This CDR3 contains 15 residues. The germline V gene encodes CDR1 SGHTS and CDR2 YDEGEE. CDR3 protein: CASSLEVQGGGEQYF. As DNA, the CDR3 is TGTGCCAGCAGCTTGGAGGTTCAGGGTGGCGGCGAGCAGTACTTC.

The J gene is TRBJ1-6, the V gene TRBV10-3; TRBD1 matches 9 bases. The CDR3 totals 14 residues. V was clipped by 8 bases and J by 11 bases; unmatched bases: 10. Germline loops: CDR1 ENHRY, CDR2 SYGVKD. The CDR3 DNA follows: TGTGCCATCGGAGTGGGACAGGGTGTTCCACCCCTCCACTTT. This encodes CAIGVGQGVPPLHF.

The rearrangement links TRBV5-1 to TRBJ1-5; D not certain. V gave up 0 bases and J gave up 5 bases, with 9 bases separating them. Germline lookup yields CDR1 SGHRS and CDR2 YFSETQ. The CDR3 runs 14 residues. CDR3 loop: CASSLGAADQPQHF. CDR3 in DNA: TGCGCCAGCAGCTTGGGGGCTGCCGATCAGCCCCAGCATTTT.

Turning to this clonotype: This could be a read error, since a much larger clone is one nucleotide away. CDR3 residues: CASKGMLGAGQYF. The CDR3 DNA reads TGTGCCAGCAAGGGAATGTTGGGTGCCGGGCAGTACTTC. The chain recombines TRBV2 with TRBJ2-7, with D unclear. CDR1 is SNHLY and CDR2 is FYNNEI in the germline V gene. Trimming cost V 7 bases and J 9 bases, with 19 bases left between them. The CDR3 runs to 13 residues.

This clonotype turned up a few times. The CDR3 reads CASSSPWDSIDTQYF. CDR3 DNA: TGTGCCAGCAGCTCACCTTGGGACAGCATCGATACGCAGTATTTT. The rearrangement links TRBV7-9 to TRBJ2-3; 7 bases fit TRBD1. Trimming cost V 4 bases and J 6 bases; bases outside gene matches: 10. Germline V lookup: CDR1 SEHNR, CDR2 FQNEAQ (reference sequence). The CDR3 length is 15 residues.

The table lists this clonotype with a few counts. A much larger clone lies a single base off, so this may be a read error. The V and J genes are TRBV12-3 or TRBV12-4 and TRBJ2-7, with D unclear. The CDR3 runs 13 residues. This CDR3 reads CAGSLVSAVEQYF. The CDR3 nucleotides are TGTGCCGGCAGTCTTGTTTCGGCTGTCGAGCAGTACTTC.

The rearrangement uses TRBV2 and TRBJ2-7; tentative D call: TRBD2 (5 bases). CDR3 length: 13 amino acids. CDR1 is SNHLY and CDR2 is FYNNEI in the germline V gene. The CDR3 DNA reads TGTGCAGGCGGCGCCGGGAACTCCTACGAGCAGTACTTC. It yields the protein CAGGAGNSYEQYF.

The chain recombines TRBV4-1 with TRBJ2-7; possible D gene TRBD2, 7 bases. V lost 0 bases, J lost 2 bases, and 11 bases lay in between. CDR1 MGHRA and CDR2 YSYEKL come from the germline V gene. The CDR3 covers 15 residues. CDR3 bases: TGCGCCAGCAGCCAAGATATCGGGGGGCCCTACGAGCAGTACTTC. Its translation: CASSQDIGGPYEQYF.

The V gene is TRBV6-6, the J gene TRBJ1-2, with 7 nucleotides matching TRBD1. CDR1 and CDR2 from the germline V gene are MNHNY and SVGAGI (reference sequence). With V trimmed by 5 bases and J by 4 bases, 7 bases remained unmatched. The CDR3 has 14 amino acids. CDR3 DNA sequence: TGTGCCAGCAGTACCCGGGACAGATCCTATGGCTACACCTTC. Protein sequence: CASSTRDRSYGYTF.

The chain has TRBV20-1 and TRBJ1-6, with TRBD1 matching 8 bases. The junction had 5 bases not matched to a gene; V was cut back by 3 bases and J by 1 base. From germline, CDR1 is DFQATT and CDR2 SNEGSKA (reference sequence). The length of the CDR3 is 16 residues. The CDR3 here is CSASTGGISYNSPLHF. The CDR3 coding sequence is TGCAGTGCTAGTACAGGGGGTATTTCCTATAATTCACCCCTCCACTTT.

Concerning this clonotype: This may arise from a read error, as a much more abundant clone is one base away. The chain carries TRBV13 and TRBJ2-2, with D perhaps TRBD2 (7 bases). Trimming stripped 6 bases from V and 9 bases from J, with 23 bases between. CDR1 is PRHDT, CDR2 FYEKMQ, per germline (reference sequence). This CDR3 contains 16 residues. The CDR3 DNA reads as TGTGCCAGCAGTCCCCAATCCCGGGGGGCAGCCCGGGAGCTGTTTTTT. Translation gives CASSPQSRGAARELFF.

This clonotype was seen many times. V is TRBV5-8 and J is TRBJ1-4; D gene ambiguous. The V gene lost 4 bases and the J gene lost 4 bases, with 11 bases spanning the gap. CDR3 length: 14 residues. Germline CDR1 is SGHTS and CDR2 is YDEGEE. CDR3 amino acids: CASSHHQSNEKLFF. The CDR3 DNA sequence: TGTGCCAGCAGCCACCATCAGAGTAATGAAAAACTGTTTTTT. Looking up the rest from reference TRBV5-8 and TRBJ1-4 gives the full variable domain: EAGVTQSPTHLIKTRGQQATLRCSPISGHTSVYWYQQALGLGLQFLLWYDEGEERNRGNFPPRFSGRQFPNYSSELNVNALELEDSALYLCASSHHQSNEKLFFGSGTQLSVL.

This clonotype has just a few counts. The genes are TRBV19 and TRBJ1-5; D is undetermined. The CDR3 contains 13 residues. Germline CDR1 and CDR2: LNHDA and SQIVND (reference sequence). The V and J ends lost 4 bases and 8 bases respectively, with 12 bases between them. The DNA of the CDR3 is TGTGCCAGTAGTACCCAGCGAATAGAGCCCCAGCATTTT. Translation gives CASSTQRIEPQHF.